The next 23 T cell receptor beta chains were all read from a single sample in a study of blood T cell repertoires in COVID-19. Generated by immunoSEQ multiplex PCR, the TCRdb table keeps only in-frame clones and is missing some. The data contain 90,000 to 150,000 clones, about 85% of them singletons. The sequencing sample was made of peripheral blood. The receptors stem from a man in his 60s with acute or convalescent COVID-19.

V gene TRBV15 combines with J gene TRBJ1-4; TRBD1 agrees at 8 bases. The V gene's germline CDR1 is LNHNV and CDR2 YYDKDF (reference sequence). Losses at the gene ends were 3 bases for V and 6 bases for J; bases not matched to a gene: 6. CDR3 length equals 15 residues. The CDR3 loop reads CATSRGGTGDEKLFF. The CDR3 DNA sequence: TGTGCCACCAGCAGGGGGGGGACAGGAGATGAAAAACTGTTTTTT.

The rearrangement uses TRBV7-2 and TRBJ2-3, with D hard to call. V lost 2 bases to trimming and J lost 0 bases, with 6 bases between them. Germline V gene data show CDR1 as SGHTA and CDR2 as FQGNSA. This CDR3 has 14 residues. CDR3: CASSLPSSTDTQYF. For the CDR3, the DNA is TGTGCCAGCAGCTTACCTTCTAGCACAGATACGCAGTATTTT.

The chain combines TRBV18 with TRBJ2-5, with D perhaps matching TRBD2 (6 bases). The germline gives CDR1 KGHSH, CDR2 LQKENI. The CDR3 sequence is 14 residues long. The V end was cut by 3 bases, the J end by 5 bases, with 13 bases between. Here the CDR3 DNA reads TGTGCCAGCTCACCTCTCGGGGGAAAGGAGACCCAGTACTTC. Amino acid sequence: CASSPLGGKETQYF.

This clone was detected only once. V is TRBV4-3 and J is TRBJ2-1; no clear D gene. Germline CDR1 and CDR2: LGHNA and YSLEER. V gave up 2 bases and J gave up 4 bases, with 15 bases separating them. This CDR3 contains 16 residues. CDR3 protein: CASSQNRFGSYNEQFF. The CDR3 DNA sequence: TGCGCCAGCAGCCAAAACCGCTTTGGTAGTTACAATGAGCAGTTCTTC.

This sequence joins TRBV5-4 and TRBJ2-3, with a weak D call TRBD2 (6 bases). Trimming removed 2 bases at V and 1 base at J, with 11 bases between. CDR3 length equals 15 residues. CDR1 and CDR2 from the germline V gene are SGHNT and YYREEE (reference sequence). CDR3 sequence reads: CASSLVLAGTDTQYF. The DNA for the CDR3 is TGTGCCAGCAGCTTAGTGTTAGCGGGCACAGATACGCAGTATTTT. Looking up the rest from reference TRBV5-4 and TRBJ2-3 gives the full variable domain: ETGVTQSPTHLIKTRGQQVTLRCSSQSGHNTVSWYQQALGQGPQFIFQYYREEENGRGNFPPRFSGLQFPNYSSELNVNALELDDSALYLCASSLVLAGTDTQYFGPGTRLTVL.

V and J are TRBV30 and TRBJ2-7; D is perhaps TRBD2 (7 bases). The CDR3 loop spans 14 amino acids. V lost 4 bases, J lost 6 bases, and 19 bases lay in between. Germline V gene lookup returns CDR1 GTSNPN and CDR2 SVGIG (reference sequence). CDR3 DNA: TGTGCCTGGATAGGGGGGGCCTTATCTACCGAGCAGTACTTC. Protein sequence: CAWIGGALSTEQYF.

The chain is built from TRBV28 and TRBJ2-7, with a tentative D call TRBD2 (5 bases). CDR1 MDHEN and CDR2 SYDVKM come from the germline V gene. Trimming removed 6 bases at V and 5 bases at J, with 14 bases between. The CDR3 contains 13 residues. The CDR3 sequence is CASSRSPGNEQYF. The CDR3, as DNA: TGTGCCAGCAGCCGGTCGCCGGGGAACGAGCAGTACTTC.

The chain uses TRBV5-6 and TRBJ2-1, with a tentative D call TRBD2 (5 bases). V lost 4 bases and J lost 1, with 6 bases in between. The CDR3 is made up of 13 amino acids. Per the germline V gene, CDR1 is SGHDT and CDR2 is YYEEEE. This CDR3 is CASSRESYNEQFF. The CDR3 DNA reads TGTGCCAGCAGCCGGGAATCCTACAATGAGCAGTTCTTC.

V and J are TRBV28 and TRBJ2-1; 9 bases are shared with TRBD1. From germline, CDR1 is MDHEN and CDR2 SYDVKM. V lost 0 bases to trimming and J lost 7 bases; unmatched junction nucleotides: 7. CDR3 length: 16 amino acids. This CDR3 reads CASSLWKQGASNEQFF. The CDR3 DNA sequence: TGTGCCAGCAGTTTATGGAAACAGGGGGCAAGTAATGAGCAGTTCTTC.

The V call is TRBV7-9, the J call TRBJ2-5, with no clear D. Trimming left V 0 bases short and J 2 bases short, with 10 bases between. The CDR3 covers 15 residues. Germline V CDR1 and CDR2: SEHNR, FQNEAQ (reference sequence). CDR3 sequence: CASSLALGQQETQYF. The CDR3 DNA sequence: TGTGCCAGCAGCTTAGCGCTGGGCCAGCAAGAGACCCAGTACTTC.

V and J are TRBV5-4 and TRBJ2-2; 9 nucleotides match TRBD2. Germline CDR1 SGHNT, CDR2 YYREEE (reference sequence). This CDR3 spans 16 amino acids. With V trimmed by 1 base and J by 5 bases, 6 bases remained unmatched. The CDR3 DNA reads TGTGCCAGCAGCTTGTCGTCCCTAGCGGGAACCGGGGAGCTGTTTTTT. Its protein is CASSLSSLAGTGELFF.

This rearrangement joins TRBV21-1 to TRBJ2-4; the table calls TRBD2, which could not be checked here. TRBV21-1 is a pseudogene. The CDR3 loop spans 15 amino acids. CDR3 sequence reads: CASSNWGLAKNIQYF. The CDR3 DNA reads as TGTGCCAGCAGCAATTGGGGACTAGCCAAAAACATTCAGTACTTC.

The chain has TRBV5-1 and TRBJ2-3; tentative D call: TRBD2 (5 bases). Trimming left V 4 bases short and J 4 bases short, with 16 bases between. Germline lookup yields CDR1 SGHRS and CDR2 YFSETQ. The CDR3 contains 15 residues. Here the CDR3 reads CASSRGGQTPDTQYF. As DNA, the CDR3 is TGCGCCAGCAGCCGGGGTGGGCAAACCCCAGATACGCAGTATTTT.

V usage is TRBV30 and J usage is TRBJ2-2, with D perhaps TRBD2 (6 bases). CDR3 length equals 14 residues. V was clipped by 6 bases and J by 0 bases, with 11 bases between them. Germline V gives CDR1 GTSNPN, CDR2 SVGIG (reference sequence). CDR3 coding DNA: TGTGCCTGCCGGGGGTTTACGAACACCGGGGAGCTGTTTTTT. It translates to CACRGFTNTGELFF.

This sequence joins TRBV4-3 and TRBJ1-6; unclear D gene. CDR3 length equals 16 residues. Germline values: CDR1 LGHNA, CDR2 YSLEER. Trimming stripped 0 bases from V and 0 bases from J, with 6 bases between. The CDR3 here is CASSQDVSSYNSPLHF. In nucleotides, the CDR3 is TGCGCCAGCAGCCAAGACGTGAGCTCCTATAATTCACCCCTCCACTTT.

This chain's CDR3 is CASSPGGSNIQYF. CDR3 DNA sequence: TGTGCCAGCAGCCCAGGGGGGTCTAACATTCAGTACTTC. The V call is TRBV11-3, the J call TRBJ2-4, with D possibly TRBD1 on 7 matching bases. The V gene lost 5 bases and the J gene lost 7 bases, with 12 bases spanning the gap. Germline lookup yields CDR1 SGHNT and CDR2 YENEEA. The CDR3 covers 13 residues.

This clone has just a few counts. The V gene is TRBV9, the J gene TRBJ1-1, with 12 bases that match TRBD1. V lost 4 bases and J lost 3; bases outside the gene matches: 10. The germline gives CDR1 SGDLS, CDR2 YYNGEE. The CDR3 runs to 17 residues. CDR3 coding DNA: TGTGCCAGCAGCTTTCCGGGACAGGGGGCGCAGGACACTGAAGCTTTCTTT. This sequence encodes CASSFPGQGAQDTEAFF. Full variable domain (missing parts from reference TRBV9 and TRBJ1-1): DSGVTQTPKHLITATGQRVTLRCSPRSGDLSVYWYQQSLDQGLQFLIQYYNGEERAKGNILERFSAQQFPDLHSELNLSSLELGDSALYFCASSFPGQGAQDTEAFFGQGTRLTVV.

The genes are TRBV4-3 and TRBJ2-1; 14 positions match TRBD2. Unmatched junction bases numbered 5, after V lost 0 bases and J lost 10 bases. CDR3 length equals 16 residues. Germline loops: CDR1 LGHNA, CDR2 YSLEER. This CDR3 is CASSQDWGLAGEEQFF. For the CDR3, the DNA is TGCGCCAGCAGCCAAGATTGGGGACTAGCGGGAGAGGAGCAGTTCTTC.

The chain joins TRBV19 to TRBJ1-4; 7 bases are a match to TRBD1. Germline CDR1 is LNHDA and CDR2 is SQIVND (reference sequence). This CDR3 is built from 14 residues. Trimming took 3 bases from V and 8 from J; bases not matched to a gene: 6. CDR3 nucleotide sequence: TGTGCCAGTAGTATCCGACAGGGTGAGGAAAAACTGTTTTTT. Translating gives CASSIRQGEEKLFF.

This chain uses TRBV19 with TRBJ2-7; 7 nucleotides agree with TRBD2. The CDR3 is 14 amino acids. The V segment lost 3 bases and the J segment 4 bases; nucleotides outside the gene matches: 6. Germline V CDR1 and CDR2: LNHDA, SQIVND (reference sequence). CDR3 in amino acids: CASSMGGAVYEQYF. The CDR3, as DNA: TGTGCCAGTAGTATGGGAGGGGCGGTATACGAGCAGTACTTC.

This sequence joins TRBV7-9 and TRBJ2-7; 7 bases are shared with TRBD1. With 3 bases clipped from V and 0 bases from J, the junction kept 2 bases outside the gene matches. The CDR3 totals 14 residues. Looked up from germline, CDR1 is SEHNR and CDR2 is FQNEAQ (reference sequence). The CDR3 is CASSLGQSSYEQYF. CDR3 sequence (DNA): TGTGCCAGCAGCTTGGGACAGAGCTCCTACGAGCAGTACTTC.

The chain links TRBV4-1 to TRBJ2-2, with a weak D call TRBD2 (6 bases). CDR1 is MGHRA, CDR2 YSYEKL, per germline. The V and J ends lost 0 bases and 5 bases respectively, with 10 bases between them. The CDR3 is 15 residues long. The CDR3 loop reads CASSQDISGTGELFF. CDR3 nucleotides: TGCGCCAGCAGCCAAGATATAAGCGGGACCGGGGAGCTGTTTTTT.

This clone was seen once. The chain uses TRBV5-1 and TRBJ2-2, with D possibly TRBD1 on 5 matching bases. V dropped 4 bases and J dropped 4 bases, with 14 bases sitting between them. CDR3 length: 15 residues. CDR1 and CDR2 (germline): SGHRS, YFSETQ. CDR3 residues: CASSPVGASTGELFF. The DNA of the CDR3 is TGCGCCAGCAGCCCCGTAGGGGCGAGCACCGGGGAGCTGTTTTTT.